The next 22 T cell receptor beta chains were all read from a single sample in a study of blood T cell repertoires in COVID-19. Clones were read by immunoSEQ multiplex PCR, and TCRdb kept only the in-frame ones, dropping some. This repertoire shows roughly 110,000 clones, about three quarters found once; its top ten account for approximately 4.3%. The sample comprised peripheral blood. These receptors all stem from a man aged 70 or older with acute or convalescent COVID-19.

V gene TRBV5-1 combines with J gene TRBJ2-7; a possible D gene is TRBD2 (6 bases). Germline loops: CDR1 SGHRS, CDR2 YFSETQ. Between the trimmed V and J ends, which lost 0 bases and 0 bases, there was a span of 13 bases. The CDR3 sequence is 16 residues long. The CDR3 loop is CASSLGGGASSYEQYF. The CDR3 coding sequence is TGCGCCAGCAGCTTGGGAGGCGGGGCCAGCTCCTACGAGCAGTACTTC.

This chain uses TRBV19 with TRBJ1-2; a weak D match, TRBD1 (5 bases). Trimming left V 8 bases short and J 0 bases short, with 13 bases between. CDR1 LNHDA and CDR2 SQIVND come from the germline V gene (reference sequence). This CDR3 spans 14 amino acids. In DNA form, the CDR3 reads TGTGCCAGTTCATCAGGGTTTTCTAACTATGGCTACACCTTC. Translated: CASSSGFSNYGYTF.

The rearrangement links TRBV19 to TRBJ1-5, with 8 bases aligning to TRBD1. The CDR3 runs 15 residues. Germline V gene sequence: CDR1 LNHDA, CDR2 SQIVND (reference sequence). Trimming at V came to 4 bases and at J to 1 base, leaving 3 bases not matched to a gene. In DNA form, the CDR3 reads TGTGCCAGTAGTACCTCAGGGGGCAGCAATCAGCCCCAGCATTTT. Translation: CASSTSGGSNQPQHF.

This chain connects TRBV2 to TRBJ2-1, with unresolved D. Trimming removed 3 bases from V and 9 bases from J, with 3 bases in between. Looked up from germline, CDR1 is SNHLY and CDR2 is FYNNEI. This CDR3 contains 10 residues. The CDR3 DNA reads as TGTGCCAGCAGTGATAGTGAGCAGTTCTTC. As protein: CASSDSEQFF.

This chain connects TRBV18 to TRBJ2-1; a weak D match, TRBD2 (5 bases). Germline V gene lookup returns CDR1 KGHSH and CDR2 LQKENI. The CDR3 consists of 14 residues. V lost 3 bases to trimming and J lost 7 bases, with 13 bases between them. The CDR3 is CASSPRVRENEQFF. The CDR3 DNA is TGTGCCAGCTCACCGAGGGTACGAGAAAATGAGCAGTTCTTC.

This clone came up once. The chain combines TRBV15 with TRBJ1-2; possibly TRBD1 for D (5 bases). V was shortened by 8 bases and J by 2 bases, with 15 bases between the two germline ends. The CDR3 runs to 14 residues. Germline-derived CDR1 and CDR2 are LNHNV and YYDKDF (reference sequence). The DNA for the CDR3 is TGTGCCACCCGTATGGGGGGAGGCAACTATGGCTACACCTTC. Its translation: CATRMGGGNYGYTF.

This clone was observed a few times. CDR3 nucleotide sequence: TGTGCCAGCAGCCAAGATTTCGGAGCTAGGTACACTGAAGCTTTCTTT. It codes for CASSQDFGARYTEAFF. This chain uses TRBV14 with TRBJ1-1; D unclear. The germline V gene has CDR1 SGHDN and CDR2 FVKESK. There are 16 residues in the CDR3. V lost 0 bases and J 3 bases, leaving 14 bases between the germline ends. Full variable domain (missing parts from reference TRBV14 and TRBJ1-1): EAGVTQFPSHSVIEKGQTVTLRCDPISGHDNLYWYRRVMGKEIKFLLHFVKESKQDESGMPNNRFLAERTGGTYSTLKVQPAELEDSGVYFCASSQDFGARYTEAFFGQGTRLTVV.

With regard to this clone: Additional DNA sequences in this sample encode the identical CDR3. V usage is TRBV6-2 or TRBV6-3 and J usage is TRBJ1-5; unclear D gene. In germline, CDR1 is MNHEY, CDR2 SVGEGT. The CDR3 runs to 16 residues. V dropped 2 bases and J dropped 1 base, with 12 bases sitting between them. The CDR3 sequence is CASSYQFRGSNQPQHF. CDR3 in DNA: TGTGCCAGCAGTTACCAGTTTCGGGGAAGCAATCAGCCCCAGCATTTT.

The genes are TRBV15 and TRBJ1-1; D gene ambiguous. The CDR3 consists of 14 residues. The germline V gene encodes CDR1 LNHNV and CDR2 YYDKDF (reference sequence). V was trimmed by 0 bases and J by 2 bases, leaving 7 bases between them. The CDR3 loop is CATSRDRTNTEAFF. CDR3 nucleotide sequence: TGTGCCACCAGCAGAGATCGAACAAACACTGAAGCTTTCTTT. Supplemented by reference TRBV15 and TRBJ1-1, the full variable domain reads DAMVIQNPRYQVTQFGKPVTLSCSQTLNHNVMYWYQQKSSQAPKLLFHYYDKDFNNEADTPDNFQSRRPNTSFCFLDIRSPGLGDTAMYLCATSRDRTNTEAFFGQGTRLTVV.

This chain uses TRBV5-4 with TRBJ1-6, with D perhaps matching TRBD1 (6 bases). V was cut by 0 bases and J by 10 bases, with 14 bases left in between. Germline V CDR1 and CDR2: SGHNT, YYREEE (reference sequence). CDR3 length: 15 amino acids. CDR3 residues: CASSLDAGRGSPLHF. As DNA, the CDR3 is TGTGCCAGCAGCTTGGATGCAGGGAGGGGGTCACCCCTCCACTTT.

The chain links TRBV14 to TRBJ2-7, with a tentative D call TRBD1 (6 bases). Germline V CDR1 and CDR2: SGHDN, FVKESK. This CDR3 has 15 residues. The germline V and J ends were trimmed by 1 base and 5 bases, with 15 bases remaining between them. The CDR3 is CASSQGTGSFHEQYF. The CDR3 region has the DNA TGTGCCAGCAGCCAAGGTACAGGGAGTTTCCACGAGCAGTACTTC.

The genes are TRBV12-5 and TRBJ2-3, with D possibly matching TRBD1 (6 bases). The CDR3 is 14 amino acids. Trimming left V 1 base short and J 6 bases short, with 11 bases between. Germline V CDR1 and CDR2: LGHNT, FRNRAP. The CDR3 nucleotides are TGTGCTAGTGGTTTGGACTCAGGGGCGGATACGCAGTATTTT. It is translated as CASGLDSGADTQYF.

The rearrangement links TRBV10-3 to TRBJ1-2; possible D gene TRBD1, 5 bases. Trimming removed 4 bases from V and 5 bases from J, with 14 bases in between. The germline gives CDR1 ENHRY, CDR2 SYGVKD. This CDR3 has 14 amino acids. CDR3 DNA sequence: TGTGCCATCAGTGGGGGCAGGGATGGGTATGGCTACACCTTC. Encoded protein: CAISGGRDGYGYTF.

The CDR3 DNA reads as TGTGCCAGCAGTGACAACAGGGTCACCGGGGAGCTGTTTTTT. This codes for CASSDNRVTGELFF. The chain is built from TRBV25-1 and TRBJ2-2; maybe TRBD1 (6 bases). The CDR3 extends over 14 amino acids. In germline, CDR1 is MGHDK, CDR2 SYGVNS. Trimming left V 3 bases short and J 4 bases short, with 9 bases between.

This sequence joins TRBV2 and TRBJ1-5; the D gene is possibly TRBD1 (5 bases). Germline CDR1 and CDR2: SNHLY and FYNNEI. Trimming shortened V by 6 bases and J by 3 bases, and 15 bases separated the two germline ends. This CDR3 has 15 residues. The CDR3 loop reads CASRVGGVANQPQHF. CDR3 coding DNA: TGTGCCAGCAGGGTCGGGGGGGTGGCCAATCAGCCCCAGCATTTT.

The V and J genes are TRBV7-2 and TRBJ1-4; possibly TRBD1 for D (5 bases). The CDR3 loop spans 15 amino acids. Germline V gene sequence: CDR1 SGHTA, CDR2 FQGNSA. V was cut by 7 bases and J by 0 bases, with 12 bases left in between. Here the CDR3 DNA reads TGTGCCAGCACGGTCCGGGGGACAACTAATGAAAAACTGTTTTTT. Translating it yields CASTVRGTTNEKLFF.

The chain employs TRBV27 and TRBJ2-3; 10 bases map to TRBD1. CDR3 length: 15 amino acids. Germline trimming cut 4 bases from V and 6 bases from J; bases unmatched to any gene: 7. Per the germline V gene, CDR1 is MNHEY and CDR2 is SMNVEV (reference sequence). Written as DNA, the CDR3 is TGTGCCAGCAGTTCCCCGACAGGGGGCGCGGATACGCAGTATTTT. Translation: CASSSPTGGADTQYF.

The chain couples TRBV5-8 to TRBJ1-2; D is unclear. The germline CDR1 and CDR2 sequences are SGHTS and YDEGEE. The V end lost 0 bases, the J end lost 3 bases, and 12 bases lay between the germline ends. The CDR3 is made up of 15 amino acids. The CDR3 protein is CASSLALARDYGYTF. CDR3 bases: TGTGCCAGCAGCTTGGCCTTAGCGAGGGACTATGGCTACACCTTC.

This clone was counted only a few times. The rearrangement uses TRBV2 and TRBJ1-1; no clear D. The germline gives CDR1 SNHLY, CDR2 FYNNEI. This CDR3 has 12 amino acids. The ends were cut back, 4 bases at V and 0 bases at J, with 3 bases in the middle. In nucleotides, the CDR3 is TGTGCCAGCAGTGCTCTGAACACTGAAGCTTTCTTT. Its protein product is CASSALNTEAFF.

The V and J genes are TRBV5-6 and TRBJ2-6; tentatively, D is TRBD2 (6 bases). Germline-derived CDR1 and CDR2 are SGHDT and YYEEEE. V was clipped by 8 bases and J by 5 bases, with 26 bases between them. The CDR3 length is 18 residues. CDR3 residues: CASRGGGAQKLWANVLTF. The CDR3 coding sequence is TGTGCCAGTCGGGGAGGAGGGGCCCAAAAGCTCTGGGCCAACGTCCTGACTTTC. Filled out from reference TRBV5-6 and TRBJ2-6, the complete variable domain reads DAGVTQSPTHLIKTRGQQVTLRCSPKSGHDTVSWYQQALGQGPQFIFQYYEEEERQRGNFPDRFSGHQFPNYSSELNVNALLLGDSALYLCASRGGGAQKLWANVLTFGAGSRLTVL.

V usage is TRBV19 and J usage is TRBJ2-6; 7 positions agree with TRBD1. The CDR3 is 14 amino acids. Germline lookup yields CDR1 LNHDA and CDR2 SQIVND (reference sequence). J lost 9 bases, V lost 4 bases, and 6 bases had no gene match. The CDR3 DNA follows: TGTGCCAGTAGTAGTGGGGACAGCAGCAACGTCCTGACTTTC. Amino acids: CASSSGDSSNVLTF.

This clone was recorded only once. V is TRBV19 and J is TRBJ2-7; 12 bases agree with TRBD2. The CDR3 has 17 amino acids. The germline V gene encodes CDR1 LNHDA and CDR2 SQIVND (reference sequence). With 6 bases clipped from V and 0 bases from J, the junction kept 9 bases outside the gene matches. CDR3 nucleotide sequence: TGTGCCAGTAGGGGGTACAGGACTAGCGGGGCCTCCTACGAGCAGTACTTC. It specifies CASRGYRTSGASYEQYF.